These 25 T cell receptor beta chains were sequenced from one sample in a study of vaccination effects on CD4 cells after COVID-19 (dated 2022 in TCRdb). Library prep was done by the immunoSEQ multiplex PCR assay. As stored in TCRdb, this immuneACCESS dataset retains in-frame rearrangements with V and J assigned. A fraction of the clones does not appear; measured against another copy, unresolved V genes explain less than half of the discrepancy, and the remainder lacks a known reason. For this sample the table gives about 40,000 clones, of which approximately 70% were detected only once. The top ten clonotypes cover 30% to 40% of the sample. The ViraFEST assay stimulated PBMC with viral peptide pools and then used TCR sequencing to identify antigen-specific CD4+ T cell clonotypes by expansion. After around eleven days of culture, CD4+ T cells were isolated with the EasySep CD4+ T cell isolation kit. PCR-confirmed SARS-CoV-2 infection had occurred in convalescent patients between March and December 2020, before the Alpha, Beta and Delta variants emerged in the United States.

Their antigens remain unidentified. The sample in question was CD4+ T cells from PBMCs cultured with a peptide pool, obtained before COVID-19 vaccination. The receptors originated from a human donor who had a prior SARS-CoV-2 infection.

J is TRBJ2-1 and V is TRBV5-8; D gene unclear. The germline V and J ends were trimmed by 2 bases and 0 bases, with 15 bases remaining between them. This CDR3 has 17 residues. The germline gives CDR1 SGHTS, CDR2 YDEGEE. CDR3 in DNA: TGTGCCAGCAGCTTTAGACGTTCTTCAATCTCCTACAATGAGCAGTTCTTC. Protein product: CASSFRRSSISYNEQFF.

The chain recombines TRBV6-4 with TRBJ2-2; 8 bases match TRBD2. CDR3 size: 15 residues. CDR1 MRHNA and CDR2 SNTAGT come from the germline V gene. Trimming removed 3 bases from V and 3 bases from J; junction bases left unmatched: 3. CDR3 region: CASSEAGADTGELFF. CDR3 nucleotide sequence: TGTGCCAGCAGTGAAGCGGGGGCCGACACCGGGGAGCTGTTTTTT.

The chain links TRBV3-1 (or the pseudogene TRBV3-2) to TRBJ1-4, with TRBD1 as a possible D gene (5 bases). CDR3 length: 15 residues. V lost 7 bases to trimming and J lost 4 bases, with 16 bases between them. Germline V lookup: CDR1 LGHDT, CDR2 YNNKEL (reference sequence). The CDR3 region is CASTKSEGRNEKLFF. Written as DNA, the CDR3 is TGTGCCAGCACCAAATCGGAGGGGCGTAATGAAAAACTGTTTTTT.

The V and J genes are TRBV3-1 (or the pseudogene TRBV3-2) and TRBJ2-7; 9 bases are shared with TRBD1. CDR1 and CDR2 (germline): LGHDT, YNNKEL (reference sequence). J gave up 6 bases and V 6 bases, and 9 bases lay outside the gene matches. This CDR3 has 14 amino acids. CDR3 sequence reads: CASSLGTGTGEQYF. CDR3 in DNA: TGTGCCAGCAGTCTGGGGACAGGGACGGGCGAGCAGTACTTC.

The chain employs TRBV7-8 and TRBJ2-7, with D hard to call. Per germline, CDR1 SGHVS and CDR2 FQNEAQ. V lost 2 bases and J 2 bases, leaving 13 bases between the germline ends. The CDR3 spans 15 residues. As DNA, the CDR3 is TGTGCCAGCAGCTTAACTATCGCGGCAGCCTACGAGCAGTACTTC. Translated, it gives CASSLTIAAAYEQYF.

This chain joins TRBV4-1 and TRBJ2-3; perhaps TRBD1 as D (6 bases). Germline V CDR1 and CDR2: MGHRA, YSYEKL. V was cut by 1 base and J by 0 bases, with 14 bases left in between. The CDR3 is 17 residues long. The CDR3 region has the DNA TGCGCCAGCAGCCAAGGGCCGACAGGCCGTAGCACAGATACGCAGTATTTT. Translated: CASSQGPTGRSTDTQYF.

The V and J genes are TRBV2 and TRBJ2-3; no definite D call. The CDR3 loop spans 15 amino acids. Germline CDR1 and CDR2: SNHLY and FYNNEI. V lost 5 bases, J lost 4 bases, and 16 bases lay in between. CDR3 nucleotides: TGTGCCAGCAGTCCCCTAGTCCTTGGGGCAGATACGCAGTATTTT. As protein: CASSPLVLGADTQYF.

This chain joins TRBV3-1 (or the pseudogene TRBV3-2) and TRBJ2-3; D is unresolved. The CDR3 runs to 14 residues. Deletions cut 4 bases from V and 5 bases from J, with 13 bases between. Per the germline V gene, CDR1 is LGHDT and CDR2 is YNNKEL (reference sequence). The CDR3 coding sequence is TGTGCCAGCAGCCTCTTCTCGACCGAAGATACGCAGTATTTT. Protein sequence: CASSLFSTEDTQYF.

V is TRBV12-5 and J is TRBJ1-5; tentative D call: TRBD1 (5 bases). V lost 0 bases, J lost 7 bases, and 13 bases lay in between. This CDR3 is 15 amino acids long. The V gene's germline CDR1 is LGHNT and CDR2 FRNRAP. In DNA, the CDR3 is TGTGCTAGTGGTTTGGTACTGGGGACGGAACAGCCCCAGCATTTT. It specifies CASGLVLGTEQPQHF.

This chain joins TRBV7-2 and TRBJ2-7, with D maybe TRBD2 (6 bases). Trimming took 0 bases from V and 6 from J, leaving 12 bases between them. The CDR3 extends over 14 amino acids. Germline V lookup: CDR1 SGHTA, CDR2 FQGNSA. The CDR3 sequence: CASSLAFRGSEQYF. Written as DNA, the CDR3 is TGTGCCAGCAGCTTAGCGTTTCGGGGGTCCGAGCAGTACTTC.

The chain uses TRBV5-5 and TRBJ2-3; D uncertain. The CDR3 totals 14 residues. Germline V lookup: CDR1 SGHKS, CDR2 YYEKEE (reference sequence). With 0 bases removed from V and 0 bases from J, the gap between germline ends came to 5 bases. The chain's CDR3 is CASSLGSSTDTQYF. The CDR3 DNA sequence: TGTGCCAGCAGCTTGGGTAGCAGCACAGATACGCAGTATTTT.

The chain is built from TRBV5-1 and TRBJ2-1, with D unclear. The CDR3 runs to 13 residues. Germline V gene sequence: CDR1 SGHRS, CDR2 YFSETQ. Trimming cost V 3 bases and J 5 bases, with 9 bases left between them. The CDR3, as DNA: TGCGCCAGCAGCTGGGGTAGCAACAATGAGCAGTTCTTC. Amino acid sequence: CASSWGSNNEQFF.

The chain uses TRBV19 and TRBJ1-6; D is perhaps TRBD1 (6 bases). Trimming shortened V by 8 bases and J by 8 bases, and 13 bases separated the two germline ends. CDR3 size: 13 residues. Germline assignment: CDR1 LNHDA and CDR2 SQIVND (reference sequence). Here the CDR3 DNA reads TGTGCCAGTCGCCATGAGGGGGATTCACCCCTCCACTTT. As protein: CASRHEGDSPLHF.

The V gene is TRBV3-1 (or the pseudogene TRBV3-2), the J gene TRBJ1-5; TRBD1 might be the D (5 bases). CDR1 and CDR2 (germline): LGHDT, YNNKEL (reference sequence). Trimming took 3 bases from V and 6 from J, leaving 15 bases between them. The CDR3 length is 15 residues. As DNA, the CDR3 is TGTGCCAGCAGCCATTCGTCCGCAGGGTTTCAGCCCCAGCATTTT. This encodes CASSHSSAGFQPQHF.

The genes are TRBV7-6 and TRBJ2-1, with a tentative D call TRBD1 (6 bases). CDR1 is SGHVS, CDR2 FNYEAQ, per germline. Trimming pared 2 bases from V and 6 bases from J, leaving 17 bases between. The CDR3 covers 16 residues. CDR3 protein: CASSLRRGGRSNEQFF. CDR3 nucleotide sequence: TGTGCCAGCAGCTTAAGGAGAGGGGGTCGTTCCAATGAGCAGTTCTTC.

This clone was observed a handful of times. The chain couples TRBV27 to TRBJ2-7, with 8 bases that match TRBD1. Trimming at V came to 5 bases and at J to 2 bases, leaving 5 bases not matched to a gene. CDR3 size: 14 residues. Germline assignment: CDR1 MNHEY and CDR2 SMNVEV (reference sequence). The CDR3 bases are TGTGCCAGCAGTCCCGGACAGGGCACCTACGAGCAGTACTTC. Translated: CASSPGQGTYEQYF.

The chain recombines TRBV2 with TRBJ2-3; D is unresolved. Trimming left V 6 bases short and J 0 bases short, with 4 bases between. The CDR3 contains 12 residues. Per the germline V gene, CDR1 is SNHLY and CDR2 is FYNNEI. The CDR3 DNA sequence: TGTGCCAGCAGCGAGAGCACAGATACGCAGTATTTT. As protein: CASSESTDTQYF.

The chain employs TRBV5-1 and TRBJ2-3, with D unclear. Per the germline V gene, CDR1 is SGHRS and CDR2 is YFSETQ. The CDR3 consists of 12 residues. Between the trimmed V and J ends, which lost 1 base and 2 bases, there was a span of 2 bases. CDR3 bases: TGCGCCAGCAGCTTGCCCACAGATACGCAGTATTTT. Translated, it gives CASSLPTDTQYF.

The chain links TRBV6-5 to TRBJ2-7, with TRBD1 matching 10 bases. V was pared by 2 bases and J by 6 bases, with 7 bases of the junction left unmatched. CDR1 is MNHEY and CDR2 is SVGAGI in the germline V gene. This CDR3 contains 15 residues. The CDR3 nucleotides are TGTGCCAGCAGTTACGCCGGGACAGGGGAGTCCGAGCAGTACTTC. Its protein is CASSYAGTGESEQYF.

The V and J genes are TRBV5-1 and TRBJ2-7, with D hard to call. The length of the CDR3 is 16 residues. Germline CDR1 reads SGHRS; CDR2 reads YFSETQ. V shed 4 bases and J shed 1 base, with 18 bases lying between them. This CDR3 is CASSGGPGRPSYEQYF. The CDR3 DNA follows: TGCGCCAGCAGCGGTGGCCCAGGACGACCTTCCTACGAGCAGTACTTC.

The genes are TRBV18 and TRBJ2-2, with 10 nucleotides matching TRBD1. Germline V CDR1 and CDR2: KGHSH, LQKENI. This CDR3 comprises 16 residues. Trimming at V came to 4 bases and at J to 4 bases, leaving 6 bases not matched to a gene. This CDR3 is CASSQRQGASTGELFF. CDR3 nucleotide sequence: TGTGCCAGCTCACAGCGACAGGGGGCTAGCACCGGGGAGCTGTTTTTT.

This chain uses TRBV28 with TRBJ2-5; D is uncertain. Germline V lookup: CDR1 MDHEN, CDR2 SYDVKM. Between the trimmed V and J ends, which lost 2 bases and 3 bases, there was a span of 13 bases. CDR3 length equals 15 residues. CDR3 bases: TGTGCCAGCAGTTTAATGGTTCGTAGGGAAGAGACCCAGTACTTC. Translated, it gives CASSLMVRREETQYF.

This clone was recorded only once. The chain uses TRBV28 and TRBJ1-5; no clear D. The CDR3 has 15 amino acids. The ends were cut back, 3 bases at V and 4 bases at J, with 13 bases in the middle. The germline V gene encodes CDR1 MDHEN and CDR2 SYDVKM. The CDR3 region is CASSFFGVGNQPQHF. CDR3 coding DNA: TGTGCCAGCAGTTTCTTCGGCGTGGGGAATCAGCCCCAGCATTTT.

This clone was found once. CDR3 nucleotides: TGTGCCAGCAGTTACGTCATGGACACTGAAGCTTTCTTT. This encodes CASSYVMDTEAFF. This chain links TRBV6-2 or TRBV6-3 with TRBJ1-1; unclear D gene. The CDR3 is 13 amino acids. Trimming pared 2 bases from V and 3 bases from J, leaving 7 bases between. Germline-derived CDR1 and CDR2 are MNHEY and SVGEGT.

The rearrangement joins TRBV9 to TRBJ2-1; no firm D call. Germline V gene sequence: CDR1 SGDLS, CDR2 YYNGEE. The V gene lost 0 bases and the J gene lost 3 bases, with 10 bases spanning the gap. The CDR3 spans 15 residues. The CDR3, as DNA: TGTGCCAGCAGCGTAGGTGGGTCGAACTACAATGAGCAGTTCTTC. It specifies CASSVGGSNYNEQFF.